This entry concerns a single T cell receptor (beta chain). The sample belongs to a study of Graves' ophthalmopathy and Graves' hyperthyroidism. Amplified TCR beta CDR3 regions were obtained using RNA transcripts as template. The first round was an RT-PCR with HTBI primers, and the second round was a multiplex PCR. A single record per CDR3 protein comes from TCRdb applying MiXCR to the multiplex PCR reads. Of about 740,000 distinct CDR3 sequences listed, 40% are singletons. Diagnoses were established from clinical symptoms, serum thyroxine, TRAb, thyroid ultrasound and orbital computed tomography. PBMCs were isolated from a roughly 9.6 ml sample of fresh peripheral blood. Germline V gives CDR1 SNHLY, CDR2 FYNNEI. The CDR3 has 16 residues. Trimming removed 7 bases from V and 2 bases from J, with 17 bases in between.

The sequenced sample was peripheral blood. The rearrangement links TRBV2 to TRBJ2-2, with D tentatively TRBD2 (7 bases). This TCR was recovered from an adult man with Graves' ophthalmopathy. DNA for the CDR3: TGTGCCAGCACCTACATGGGGGGGCAAAACACCGGGGAGCTGTTTTTT. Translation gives CASTYMGGQNTGELFF.